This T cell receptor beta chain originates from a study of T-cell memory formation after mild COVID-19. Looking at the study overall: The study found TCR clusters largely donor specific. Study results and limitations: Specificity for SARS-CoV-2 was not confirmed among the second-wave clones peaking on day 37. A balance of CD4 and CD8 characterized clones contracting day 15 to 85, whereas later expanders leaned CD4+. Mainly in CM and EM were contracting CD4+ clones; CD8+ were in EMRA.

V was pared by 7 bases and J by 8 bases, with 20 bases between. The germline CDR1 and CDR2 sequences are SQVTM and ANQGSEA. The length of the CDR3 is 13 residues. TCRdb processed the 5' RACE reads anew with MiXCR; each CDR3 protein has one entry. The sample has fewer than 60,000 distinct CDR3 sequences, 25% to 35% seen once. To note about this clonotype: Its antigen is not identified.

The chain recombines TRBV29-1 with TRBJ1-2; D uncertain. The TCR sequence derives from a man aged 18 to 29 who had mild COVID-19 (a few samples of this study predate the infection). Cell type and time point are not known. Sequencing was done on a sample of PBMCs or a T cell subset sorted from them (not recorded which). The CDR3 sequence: CSAHTNALGGYTF. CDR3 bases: TGCAGCGCCCATACCAACGCCCTCGGCGGCTACACCTTC. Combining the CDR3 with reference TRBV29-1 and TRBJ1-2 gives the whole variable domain SAVISQKPSRDICQRGTSLTIQCQVDSQVTMMFWYRQQPGQSLTLIATANQGSEATYESGFVIDKFPISRPNLTFSTLTVSNMSPEDSSIYLCSAHTNALGGYTFGSGTRLTVV.